This T cell receptor beta chain was obtained from a study of neoadjuvant anti-PD-1 for oral cavity cancer listed by TCRdb under 2021. For the study in its entirety: Before curative-intent surgical resection, most patients were given three to four biweekly doses of nivolumab at 3 mg/kg. A roughly 30% response rate was observed in the parent correlative cohort, in which around 12 patients were included. Patients without progression received a fourth nivolumab dose around day 43 and underwent definitive surgical resection on days 50-56. Patients with complete response, partial response or stable disease by RECIST 1.1 were defined as responders, whereas patients with progression were defined as non-responders.

The full study reports these points: The TCR analyses had only three patients in each response group, and the authors called for validation in larger cohorts. Higher pretreatment blood Treg/Th17 ratios correlated with higher pretreatment blood TCRbeta clonality and lower post-treatment tumor TCRbeta clonality. After neoadjuvant nivolumab, significantly higher T cell clonality (Gini index) was found within PBMCs in non-responders than in responders.

The junction carries 15 bases between V and J, which are trimmed by 4 bases and 10 bases respectively. CDR1 and CDR2 were assigned from the germline V gene (reference sequence) as SGHNT and YYREEE. The CDR3, from cysteine to phenylalanine, totals 13 residues. The retained sequence is limited to the CDR3, 39 bases, with the frame set at the first base. Notes on this clone: The antigen it binds to is not known. No much larger clonotype is one base removed from it; base qualities were not supplied.

For deep sequencing, each PBMC sample was run in six replicates, with libraries mostly built from about 500 ng of input genomic DNA. TCRbeta libraries were prepared with the immunoSEQ hsTCRbeta kit according to the manufacturer's instructions. The completed libraries were mixed into a single pool at 3 nM, then sequenced with an Illumina NovaSeq 6000 S4 flow cell. The authors' analysis ran thus. The immunoSEQ Analyzer handled quality control and preprocessing of the raw data. The analysis was limited to productive rearrangements, and each clonotype was defined by a unique CDR3 amino acid sequence. Repertoire clonality was estimated as the Gini-Simpson index, computed with the R package tcR. Student's t test was used to compare Gini indices, while Pearson correlation assessed associations with tumor size change. TCRdb retrieved this table from immuneACCESS and kept in-frame rearrangements only. Not all clones are present; in checked studies, unresolved V genes account for under half, and no reason is known for the remainder. The V and J calls and clone size come from that table; D and trimming were worked out from the DNA. The sample table holds 72,000 or so clones, of which 86% were seen once. The ten most abundant clones make up around 2.8% of the sample.

Reading the label with the study, this specimen's time point is: after neoadjuvant nivolumab, at surgical resection. Patients were newly diagnosed with stage II-IVA oral cavity squamous cell carcinoma and had received no prior systemic or radiation treatment. Everyone in the cohort had locally advanced, HPV-negative oral cavity squamous cell carcinoma. Peripheral blood mononuclear cells were analyzed directly and were not maintained or expanded in culture. The samples were drawn from a longitudinal correlative study tied to a single-arm phase II trial testing neoadjuvant nivolumab in oral cavity squamous cell carcinoma. Genomic DNA-based TCRbeta sequencing was performed on subject-matched pre- and post-treatment PBMCs and tumors from three responders and three non-responders. Peripheral blood mononuclear cells were collected before nivolumab treatment and again after treatment, at the time of surgery. The Maxwell RSC DNA from Cells kit was used to extract genomic DNA from PBMCs.

The source was PBMCs, collected after nivolumab (anti-PD-1) treatment. The receptor chain draws on TRBV5-4 and TRBJ2-1, with the D gene not clear enough to name. This receptor was taken from a person between 35 and 79 years old with oral cavity squamous cell carcinoma. The sequenced DNA is TGTGCCAGCAGCCTCGAGGCAGGCGGAGAGCAGTTCTTC. Its protein reads: CASSLEAGGEQFF.